The text below deals with one T cell receptor beta chain. Sequencing used immunoSEQ multiplex PCR; TCRdb keeps in-frame clones, though not all of them. The profile shows about 180,000 clones, roughly 85% of them singletons. The data were taken from a study of blood T cell repertoires in COVID-19. Turning to the study itself: COVID-19 samples collected from the United States, Italy and Spain covered acute and convalescent phases.

Germline V gives CDR1 SGHAT, CDR2 FQNNGV. This CDR3 is built from 15 residues. V was pared by 1 base and J by 4 bases, with 13 bases between. Allocation to cohorts depended on clinical history reported by the participants. Symptom resolution, clearance, or two negative PCRs marked donors in Cohort 3 as recovered. The origin of this receptor is a woman aged 18-29 years who had recovered from COVID-19. This rearrangement joins TRBV11-2 to TRBJ2-5, with D unresolved. Sequencing used PBMCs or T cells enriched from blood (not recorded which). In nucleotides, the CDR3 is TGTGCCAGCAGCTTAGTACCGGGTATCGGAGAGACCCAGTACTTC. Protein product: CASSLVPGIGETQYF.